This TCR beta chain was sequenced during a study of blood T cell repertoires in COVID-19. Study details: Collection of acute and convalescent COVID-19 samples took place in the United States, Italy and Spain.

Per the authors' pipeline: Reference gene primer amplification gave nucleated cell count estimates. Measured with immunoSEQ multiplex PCR; TCRdb has only the in-frame clones, and not every one. The V and J calls and clone size come from that table; D and trimming were worked out from the DNA. The sample consists of 350,000 to 400,000 clones, 90% of them appearing once. V trimming: 4 bases; J trimming: 0 bases; junction bases outside the gene matches: 4. The length of the CDR3 is 15 residues. Germline-derived CDR1 and CDR2 are SGHRS and YFSETQ. V usage is TRBV5-1 and J usage is TRBJ2-1; 7 bases map to TRBD2. Sample: peripheral blood. The clonotype originates from a man aged 18-30 years with active or convalescent COVID-19. The CDR3 DNA follows: TGCGCCAGCAGCGTTCAGCGGGGCTCCTACAATGAGCAGTTCTTC. Amino acid sequence: CASSVQRGSYNEQFF.